This T cell receptor (beta chain) came from a study of blood T cell repertoires in COVID-19. About the study: Material from acute and convalescent COVID-19 was sourced from the United States, Italy and Spain. T cells, B-cell-depleted T cells, or PBMCs provided the cDNA or gDNA that served as material.

Between the trimmed V and J ends, which lost 1 base and 5 bases, there was a span of 3 bases. This CDR3 spans 11 amino acids. Germline V lookup: CDR1 SNHLY, CDR2 FYNNEI. In the original processing: Cell counts per sample came from amplifying reference gene primers. Here immunoSEQ multiplex PCR was the method, and the copy in TCRdb shows in-frame clones only, minus some. The V and J calls and clone size were taken over from that table, and D and trimming were inferred from the DNA. The sample includes about 130,000 clones, about 72% of them seen just once. This TCR was sampled from a woman in her sixties or seventies with acute or convalescent COVID-19. The rearrangement joins TRBV2 to TRBJ2-7; D not resolved. Sequencing used peripheral blood. The CDR3 bases are TGTGCCAGCAGTGAAGTCGACGAGCAGTACTTC. Translation gives CASSEVDEQYF.